These 9 T cell receptor beta chains were all obtained from the same sample, sequenced in a study of blood T cells in healthy people across ages. Together with a sample-barcoded 5' primer, a J-beta primer mix was included in a second PCR lasting about 7 to 11 cycles. TCRdb used MiXCR to reprocess the 5' RACE reads, holding one entry per CDR3 protein. The sample has about 780,000 distinct CDR3 sequences, roughly 60% seen once. Sequencing was carried out using blood. Receptor source: a man aged 30 to 45 in good health.

V usage is TRBV6-1 and J usage is TRBJ2-4; 7 bases map to TRBD1. The end of the DNA is better explained by TRBJ2-5, so the J call may be wrong. This CDR3 region has 14 residues. Germline CDR1 and CDR2: MNHNS and SASEGT. The CDR3 sequence: CASGPGTVQETQYF. CDR3 nucleotides: TGTGCCAGCGGGCCGGGGACAGTCCAAGAGACCCAGTACTTC.

J is TRBJ2-3 and V is TRBV10-3; the match to TRBD2 covers 9 bases. Germline CDR1 and CDR2: ENHRY and SYGVKD. Trimming at V came to 4 bases and at J to 8 bases, leaving 10 bases not matched to a gene. The CDR3 spans 15 residues. Here the CDR3 DNA reads TGTGCCATCAGTGGGGCTAGCGGGGTTTCAGGTACGCAGTATTTT. Protein product: CAISGASGVSGTQYF.

Worth noting for this clonotype: This may come from a read error, since a much larger clone is one base off. This chain joins TRBV7-2 and TRBJ2-1; 8 bases align to TRBD1. V lost 4 bases, J lost 10 bases, and 9 bases stayed unmatched. Germline CDR1 SGHTA, CDR2 FQGNSA. The CDR3 loop spans 14 amino acids. The DNA of the CDR3 is TGTGCCAGCAGCTCCAGACAGGGGTCCTACGAGCAGTTCTTC. This translates into CASSSRQGSYEQFF.

As to this clonotype: This may stem from a read error, because a much larger clone lies one nucleotide away. This sequence joins TRBV28 and TRBJ2-7; the D call may be TRBD1 or TRBD2 (5 bases each). CDR1 MDHEN and CDR2 SYDVKM come from the germline V gene. The CDR3 length is 12 residues. CDR3 loop: CASHMGPYVQYF. CDR3 DNA sequence: TGTGCCAGCCACATGGGACCCTACGTGCAGTACTTC.

The rearrangement links TRBV7-6 to TRBJ2-3; the match to TRBD2 covers 11 bases. The V gene's germline CDR1 is SGHVS and CDR2 FNYEAQ. This CDR3 is built from 16 residues. V gave up 3 bases and J gave up 2 bases; unmatched junction bases: 4. CDR3 sequence (DNA): TGTGCCAGCAGCTTGATGACTAGCGGGGCCACAGATACGCAGTATTTT. As protein: CASSLMTSGATDTQYF. Full variable domain (outside the CDR3, taken from reference TRBV7-6 and TRBJ2-3): GAGVSQSPRYKVTKRGQDVALRCDPISGHVSLYWYRQALGQGPEFLTYFNYEAQQDKSGLPNDRFSAERPEGSISTLTIQRTEQRDSAMYRCASSLMTSGATDTQYFGPGTRLTVL.

The chain uses TRBV5-1 and TRBJ2-4, with D possibly being TRBD2 (6 bases). Germline V gene lookup returns CDR1 SGHRS and CDR2 YFSETQ. The CDR3 is 13 residues long. With 0 bases removed from V and 13 bases from J, the gap between germline ends came to 14 bases. The CDR3, as DNA: TGCGCCAGCAGCTTGGAGTCGGGGGTAGGGCAGTACTTC. Its protein product is CASSLESGVGQYF.

The chain has TRBV12-3 or TRBV12-4 and TRBJ2-3; 8 nucleotides align to TRBD1. After removal of 2 bases from V and 1 base from J, the junction contained 5 bases not matched to a gene. The CDR3 length is 16 residues. The CDR3 region has the DNA TGTGCCAGCAGTTTACAGGGGGCTGTAGGCACAGATACGCAGTATTTT. This encodes CASSLQGAVGTDTQYF.

This clonotype showed up just a few times. CDR3 DNA sequence: TGTGCCAGCAGCCCCAGGACTACTCCCAATGAGCAGTTCTTC. Its translation is CASSPRTTPNEQFF. V usage is TRBV7-9 and J usage is TRBJ2-1; D possibly corresponds to TRBD2 (6 bases). The germline V gene encodes CDR1 SEHNR and CDR2 FQNEAQ (reference sequence). The CDR3 consists of 14 residues. V lost 5 bases to trimming and J lost 6 bases, with 14 bases between them.

V and J are TRBV4-1 and TRBJ2-1, with 10 positions matching TRBD2. J was trimmed by 5 bases and V by 8 bases; bases with no gene match: 9. This CDR3 has 15 residues. Germline CDR1 MGHRA, CDR2 YSYEKL. The CDR3 sequence is CASRDLAGGHNEQFF. The CDR3 bases are TGCGCCAGCCGGGACTTAGCGGGGGGACACAATGAGCAGTTCTTC.